One sample yielded the 32 T cell receptor beta chains listed below, sequenced in a study of T cell changes during pregnancy in multiple sclerosis. TCRdb's table, derived via immunoSEQ multiplex PCR, lists solely in-frame clones and lacks some. The sample consists of around 78,000 clones, roughly 93% of them appearing once. This material consisted of peripheral blood, taken in the second trimester of pregnancy. These receptor sequences come from a female donor with multiple sclerosis, enrolled in a pregnancy study.

The rearrangement uses TRBV5-6 and TRBJ1-2; D is undetermined. V lost 1 base and J lost 2, with 9 bases in between. CDR1 SGHDT and CDR2 YYEEEE come from the germline V gene. The CDR3 loop spans 14 amino acids. CDR3 bases: TGTGCCAGCAGCTTGCCCTCCCAGAACTATGGCTACACCTTC. Translation gives CASSLPSQNYGYTF.

This clone appeared once. The chain has TRBV11-1 and TRBJ2-1, with 7 positions matching TRBD2. Per the germline V gene, CDR1 is SGHAT and CDR2 is FQDESV (reference sequence). The CDR3 totals 18 residues. With V trimmed by 5 bases and J by 3 bases, 16 bases remained unmatched. The CDR3 nucleotides read TGTGCCAGCAGCATCTTATGGGGCGGGAGTAATAGCTACAATGAGCAGTTCTTC. Translating it yields CASSILWGGSNSYNEQFF.

The chain links TRBV28 to TRBJ2-3; tentatively, D is TRBD2 (6 bases). CDR1 and CDR2 from the germline V gene are MDHEN and SYDVKM. V gave up 2 bases and J gave up 6 bases, with 15 bases separating them. The CDR3 has 15 amino acids. This CDR3 is CASSLGKAGWDTQYF. CDR3 nucleotide sequence: TGTGCCAGCAGTTTAGGAAAGGCGGGGTGGGATACGCAGTATTTT.

The rearrangement joins TRBV10-3 to TRBJ2-1; 9 bases are a match to TRBD2. J lost 7 bases, V lost 3 bases, and 7 bases had no gene match. In germline, CDR1 is ENHRY, CDR2 SYGVKD. This CDR3 is 15 amino acids long. The CDR3 DNA reads as TGTGCCATCAGTGATGTAGCGGGGGTTGGAAATGAGCAGTTCTTC. It translates to CAISDVAGVGNEQFF.

This chain joins TRBV30 and TRBJ1-1, with D possibly matching TRBD1 (6 bases). Germline CDR1 reads GTSNPN; CDR2 reads SVGIG (reference sequence). The CDR3 has 18 amino acids. V lost 5 bases and J lost 4, with 29 bases in between. The DNA of the CDR3 is TGTGCCTGGGTCCATAAGAGGGTTCTGGGGGCACCGGGCACTGAAGCTTTCTTT. Translating it yields CAWVHKRVLGAPGTEAFF.

This clone was seen once. In nucleotides, the CDR3 is TGTGCCTGGATCCCTCCGGGTGGGGCCAACGTCCTGACTTTC. Translating it yields CAWIPPGGANVLTF. The genes are TRBV30 and TRBJ2-6; D ambiguous. V was trimmed by 4 bases and J by 3 bases, leaving 10 bases between them. Germline CDR1 and CDR2: GTSNPN and SVGIG (reference sequence). The CDR3 extends over 14 amino acids.

CDR3 in DNA: TGTGCCAGCAGCCAAGGGAGCGGGACCTACAATGAGCAGTTCTTC. Residues: CASSQGSGTYNEQFF. The V call is TRBV6-1, the J call TRBJ2-1; TRBD2 aligns across 7 bases. V lost 6 bases, J lost 2 bases, and 7 bases stayed unmatched. The CDR3 is 15 amino acids. The germline V gene has CDR1 MNHNS and CDR2 SASEGT.

The chain couples TRBV9 to TRBJ2-3; D possibly corresponds to TRBD2 (5 bases). V was shortened by 5 bases and J by 0 bases, with 16 bases between the two germline ends. The CDR3 has 16 residues. Germline CDR1 and CDR2: SGDLS and YYNGEE. The CDR3 sequence is CASSSSTSDSTDTQYF. The CDR3 DNA sequence: TGTGCCAGCAGTAGCTCCACTAGTGATAGCACAGATACGCAGTATTTT.

V and J are TRBV5-1 and TRBJ1-4; 9 bases line up with TRBD1. Unmatched junction bases numbered 3, after V lost 0 bases and J lost 6 bases. CDR1 and CDR2 (germline): SGHRS, YFSETQ. The CDR3 covers 15 residues. CDR3 protein: CASSLVGTGHEKLFF. DNA for the CDR3: TGCGCCAGCAGCTTGGTAGGGACAGGGCATGAAAAACTGTTTTTT.

This clone appeared a few times. The rearrangement joins TRBV4-2 to TRBJ2-6; D may be TRBD1 (5 bases). Trimming cost V 0 bases and J 2 bases, with 23 bases left between them. This CDR3 is 21 amino acids long. The germline CDR1 and CDR2 sequences are LGHNA and YNFKEQ. The CDR3: CASSQDVLRQGFVTGANVLTF. The CDR3 DNA reads TGTGCCAGCAGCCAAGACGTTTTGCGGCAGGGTTTTGTCACTGGGGCCAACGTCCTGACTTTC.

This chain connects TRBV7-3 to TRBJ2-7; no definite D call. Germline CDR1 SGHTA, CDR2 FQGTGA. V dropped 1 base and J dropped 2 bases, with 12 bases sitting between them. CDR3 length: 15 residues. CDR3 DNA sequence: TGTGCCAGCAGCTTAAGGCCGGGTCCTACCTACGAGCAGTACTTC. Translation gives CASSLRPGPTYEQYF.

The chain couples TRBV10-3 to TRBJ1-2; D call uncertain. CDR1 and CDR2 (germline): ENHRY, SYGVKD. CDR3 size: 12 residues. Between the trimmed V and J ends, which lost 10 bases and 2 bases, there was a span of 11 bases. The CDR3 region is CATRAENYGYTF. CDR3 nucleotides: TGTGCCACCCGTGCCGAGAACTATGGCTACACCTTC.

V gene TRBV7-2 combines with J gene TRBJ1-5; TRBD1 matches 7 bases. J lost 4 bases, V lost 4 bases, and 1 base had no gene match. In germline, CDR1 is SGHTA, CDR2 FQGNSA. This CDR3 spans 13 amino acids. The CDR3 nucleotides read TGTGCCAGCAGCTACAGGGGAAATCAGCCCCAGCATTTT. This encodes CASSYRGNQPQHF.

This clone came up a few times. This rearrangement joins TRBV6-5 to TRBJ1-2, with TRBD1 matching over 7 bases. After removal of 6 bases from V and 4 bases from J, the junction contained 2 bases not matched to a gene. This CDR3 is 12 amino acids long. Germline V lookup: CDR1 MNHEY, CDR2 SVGAGI. The CDR3 loop reads CASSDRAYGYTF. CDR3 DNA sequence: TGTGCCAGCAGCGACAGGGCCTATGGCTACACCTTC.

The chain has TRBV6-5 and TRBJ2-3; 8 bases agree with TRBD1. This CDR3 region has 14 residues. Germline V gives CDR1 MNHEY, CDR2 SVGAGI. V lost 7 bases and J lost 8; bases outside the gene matches: 11. CDR3 sequence: CASKPGQGGGTQYF. As DNA, the CDR3 is TGTGCCAGCAAACCCGGACAGGGAGGTGGTACGCAGTATTTT.

The V call is TRBV6-1, the J call TRBJ1-1, with 10 bases matching TRBD1. There are 15 residues in the CDR3. J lost 1 base, V lost 4 bases, and 3 bases had no gene match. Looked up from germline, CDR1 is MNHNS and CDR2 is SASEGT. DNA of the CDR3: TGTGCCAGCAGTGGCCGGGACAGGGGGAACACTGAAGCTTTCTTT. This translates into CASSGRDRGNTEAFF.

The J gene is TRBJ2-6, the V gene TRBV6-1, with TRBD1 identical over 8 bases. V dropped 5 bases and J dropped 2; count of bases not matched to a gene: 2. The CDR3 runs to 15 residues. CDR1 is MNHNS, CDR2 SASEGT, per germline. CDR3 in DNA: TGTGCCAGCAGTACACAGGGGGCTGGGGCCAACGTCCTGACTTTC. Amino acid sequence: CASSTQGAGANVLTF.

CDR3 in DNA: TGCGCCAGCGGGGGGCCGGGGACAGGGGCCGCGCCCAACTATGGCTACACCTTC. Residues: CASGGPGTGAAPNYGYTF. This sequence joins TRBV5-1 and TRBJ1-2, with TRBD1 matching over 10 bases. Looked up from germline, CDR1 is SGHRS and CDR2 is YFSETQ. V dropped 7 bases and J dropped 2; count of bases not matched to a gene: 17. This CDR3 spans 18 amino acids.

This clone has a handful of counts. The gene calls are TRBV28 and TRBJ2-7, with D perhaps matching TRBD1 (5 bases). The CDR3 extends over 13 amino acids. V lost 7 bases, J lost 6 bases, and 16 bases lay in between. Germline V gene lookup returns CDR1 MDHEN and CDR2 SYDVKM. In DNA, the CDR3 is TGTGCCAGCATTGGGTACCTGGGGCTCGAGCAGTACTTC. Its translation: CASIGYLGLEQYF.

This clone came up a few times. The chain is built from TRBV9 and TRBJ1-6; TRBD1 aligns across 7 bases. The germline CDR1 and CDR2 sequences are SGDLS and YYNGEE. With V trimmed by 5 bases and J by 10 bases, 9 bases remained unmatched. The CDR3 spans 14 residues. The CDR3 spells CASRTLDRQSPLHF. CDR3 DNA sequence: TGTGCCAGCAGAACTCTGGACAGGCAGTCACCCCTCCACTTT.

This chain joins TRBV7-2 and TRBJ2-2; D call uncertain. The CDR3 length is 13 residues. Trimming left V 4 bases short and J 5 bases short, with 8 bases between. CDR1 and CDR2 from the germline V gene are SGHTA and FQGNSA. The CDR3: CASSSFNTGELFF. Written as DNA, the CDR3 is TGTGCCAGCAGCTCTTTTAATACCGGGGAGCTGTTTTTT.

The chain joins TRBV10-3 to TRBJ2-2; 11 positions match TRBD2. CDR1 is ENHRY and CDR2 is SYGVKD in the germline V gene. The length of the CDR3 is 16 residues. V dropped 5 bases and J dropped 5; count of bases not matched to a gene: 7. In nucleotides, the CDR3 is TGTGCCATCAGTAACACCGGGACTAGCGGTACCGGGGAGCTGTTTTTT. It codes for CAISNTGTSGTGELFF.

This chain uses TRBV19 with TRBJ1-1, with D perhaps matching TRBD1 (5 bases). CDR1 and CDR2 from the germline V gene are LNHDA and SQIVND (reference sequence). V gave up 10 bases and J gave up 0 bases, with 12 bases separating them. CDR3 size: 13 residues. This chain's CDR3 is CATKQVVNTEAFF. The DNA of the CDR3 is TGTGCCACCAAACAGGTCGTGAACACTGAAGCTTTCTTT.

This clone has just one count. V is TRBV5-1 and J is TRBJ1-2; 9 positions agree with TRBD1. The CDR3 totals 16 residues. Per germline, CDR1 SGHRS and CDR2 YFSETQ. V shed 0 bases and J 8 bases; nucleotides not matched to a gene: 11. DNA of the CDR3: TGCGCCAGCAGCTTGGCCAACCGGGACAGGGAAGGAGGCTACACCTTC. Protein sequence: CASSLANRDREGGYTF.

J is TRBJ1-2 and V is TRBV5-1, with 7 bases that match TRBD1. With 4 bases clipped from V and 8 bases from J, the junction kept 14 bases outside the gene matches. CDR3 length: 15 amino acids. The germline V gene encodes CDR1 SGHRS and CDR2 YFSETQ. CDR3 amino acids: CASSPGDSPSEGYTF. The CDR3, as DNA: TGCGCCAGCAGCCCCGGGGACAGCCCTTCTGAGGGCTACACCTTC.

DNA for the CDR3: TGTGCCAGTAGTCTCGGTACCGGGGAGCTGTTTTTT. Translated, it gives CASSLGTGELFF. This chain joins TRBV19 and TRBJ2-2; D remains ambiguous. The CDR3 is 12 residues long. Germline CDR1 is LNHDA and CDR2 is SQIVND (reference sequence). The V and J ends lost 5 bases and 5 bases respectively, with 6 bases between them.

The V gene is TRBV29-1, the J gene TRBJ2-1; 8 bases line up with TRBD2. There are 15 residues in the CDR3. V shed 3 bases and J 7 bases; nucleotides not matched to a gene: 11. The germline V gene has CDR1 SQVTM and CDR2 ANQGSEA. The CDR3 DNA reads as TGCAGCGTTGATCGGGGGGGCTCTGCTGTAAATGAGCAGTTCTTC. Translating it yields CSVDRGGSAVNEQFF.

The genes are TRBV5-8 and TRBJ1-5; TRBD1 agrees at 8 bases. Germline CDR1 and CDR2: SGHTS and YDEGEE. The junction had 10 bases not matched to a gene; V was cut back by 2 bases and J by 3 bases. The CDR3 contains 17 residues. The CDR3 DNA reads as TGTGCCAGCAGCTTCCGGACAGGGTCAGTATACAATCAGCCCCAGCATTTT. It translates to CASSFRTGSVYNQPQHF.

In its sample, this clone was seen once. This sequence joins TRBV7-9 and TRBJ2-3; 12 nucleotides align to TRBD2. The length of the CDR3 is 17 residues. Per the germline V gene, CDR1 is SEHNR and CDR2 is FQNEAQ (reference sequence). After removal of 4 bases from V and 5 bases from J, the junction contained 10 bases not matched to a gene. The CDR3 sequence: CASSSLAGGPGVDTQYF. The CDR3 DNA sequence: TGTGCCAGCAGCTCCCTAGCGGGGGGGCCGGGGGTAGATACGCAGTATTTT.

The chain has TRBV6-5 and TRBJ1-5, with a tentative D call TRBD1 (6 bases). Trimming took 9 bases from V and 0 from J, leaving 12 bases between them. The CDR3 has 14 amino acids. CDR1 MNHEY and CDR2 SVGAGI come from the germline V gene. CDR3 residues: CASKRGNSNQPQHF. CDR3 nucleotide sequence: TGTGCCAGTAAGAGGGGGAATAGCAATCAGCCCCAGCATTTT.

The chain carries TRBV5-4 and TRBJ1-1; the D gene is possibly TRBD1 (6 bases). Trimming took 6 bases from V and 5 from J, leaving 20 bases between them. Germline CDR1 SGHNT, CDR2 YYREEE (reference sequence). CDR3 length: 15 amino acids. The CDR3 loop reads CASNWGGRAGTEAFF. CDR3 DNA sequence: TGTGCCAGCAATTGGGGGGGGCGCGCGGGGACTGAAGCTTTCTTT.

This chain uses TRBV7-6 with TRBJ2-5, with TRBD2 matching over 14 bases. This CDR3 comprises 17 residues. V lost 5 bases to trimming and J lost 0 bases; unmatched junction nucleotides: 5. Germline V gives CDR1 SGHVS, CDR2 FNYEAQ. For the CDR3, the DNA is TGTGCCAGCAGCAAGGGACTAGCGGGGGCTAACCAAGAGACCCAGTACTTC. This sequence encodes CASSKGLAGANQETQYF.